The 10 T cell receptor beta chains below were found in one sample sequenced in a study of T cell repertoires in cytomegalovirus infection (dated by TCRdb to between 2017 and 2020). The sample's treatment or condition, from its label and the paper: in vitro stimulation with specific CMV peptide epitopes to enrich CMV-specific T cells. Which antigens these TCRs recognize remains unknown. The instrument given in TCRdb is Illumina HiSeq 1500. In TCRdb, the public reads were trimmed at Q25 with fastp and aligned with MiXCR, with productive beta chains retained. Every distinct CDR3 protein forms one entry, paired with its most common genes and DNA. Present in this sample are some 320,000 distinct CDR3 sequences, about 29% of which were seen just once. Roughly 20% of the sample comes from the top ten. The sequenced sample was cultured PBMCs, obtained from culture after CMV antigen stimulation. The receptors originated from a human donor in good health (CMV status not recorded). Some clones in this sample may be carry-over from other donors' samples.

This clonotype was recorded a few times. The chain recombines TRBV5-6 with TRBJ1-1; D not certain. The CDR3 consists of 11 residues. Germline loops: CDR1 SGHDT, CDR2 YYEEEE. The V gene lost 0 bases and the J gene lost 6 bases, with 3 bases spanning the gap. DNA of the CDR3: TGTGCCAGCAGCTTGGACGCTGAAGCTTTCTTT. It translates to CASSLDAEAFF.

Turning to this clonotype: This clone may be a read error of a much larger clone one base away. This likely comes from a read error, as the CDR3 has no conserved phenylalanine or tryptophan at its end. The chain carries TRBV6-6 and TRBJ1-2; TRBD1 agrees at 7 bases. V lost 5 bases to trimming and J lost 3 bases; unmatched junction nucleotides: 6. CDR1 and CDR2 from the germline V gene are MNHNY and SVGAGI (reference sequence). The CDR3 extends over 14 amino acids. CDR3 in amino acids: CASSEEGAHYGYTY. The CDR3 DNA is TGTGCCAGCAGTGAGGAGGGGGCCCACTATGGCTACACCTAC.

The chain links TRBV10-3 to TRBJ2-3; TRBD2 aligns across 8 bases. CDR3 length: 17 residues. The trim removed 6 bases at V and 4 bases at J, leaving 15 bases unmatched. In germline, CDR1 is ENHRY, CDR2 SYGVKD. The CDR3 DNA reads TGTGCCATCAGCTTTAGCGGGATTTTATCTAGGTCAGATACGCAGTATTTT. Its translation is CAISFSGILSRSDTQYF.

This clonotype was found a few times. This sequence joins TRBV11-2 and TRBJ2-1; 8 nucleotides line up with TRBD2. Germline CDR1 is SGHAT and CDR2 is FQNNGV. Trimming removed 4 bases from V and 7 bases from J; junction bases left unmatched: 6. CDR3 length: 14 residues. CDR3: CASSSGRAVNEQFF. The CDR3, as DNA: TGTGCCAGCAGCTCCGGGAGGGCCGTTAATGAGCAGTTCTTC.

This clonotype occurred a few times. V usage is TRBV6-5 and J usage is TRBJ2-5, with TRBD2 matching over 7 bases. With V trimmed by 4 bases and J by 4 bases, 6 bases remained unmatched. This CDR3 is 14 amino acids long. Germline values: CDR1 MNHEY, CDR2 SVGAGI. CDR3 bases: TGTGCCAGCAGTTTTGTAGCGGGTGGAGAGACCCAGTACTTC. It codes for CASSFVAGGETQYF.

In its sample, this clonotype was seen many times. V is TRBV7-2 and J is TRBJ1-3; no definite D call. The CDR3 sequence is 13 residues long. The germline gives CDR1 SGHTA, CDR2 FQGNSA. Trimming took 5 bases from V and 6 from J, leaving 11 bases between them. The CDR3 DNA reads as TGTGCCAGCAGCCCTGACAACCTAAACACCATATATTTT. This codes for CASSPDNLNTIYF.

The rearrangement uses TRBV28 and TRBJ2-7, with 15 bases that match TRBD2. With 4 bases clipped from V and 0 bases from J, the junction kept 25 bases outside the gene matches. Germline values: CDR1 MDHEN, CDR2 SYDVKM. This CDR3 contains 24 residues. CDR3 in amino acids: CASSSFLTLSRGLAGGLSSYEQYF. The CDR3 DNA reads TGTGCCAGCAGTTCATTCCTTACCCTTTCGCGGGGACTAGCGGGAGGTCTGAGCTCCTACGAGCAGTACTTC.

This clonotype was seen a handful of times. The V gene is TRBV19, the J gene TRBJ1-5; the D is unclear. Germline V gene sequence: CDR1 LNHDA, CDR2 SQIVND (reference sequence). The CDR3 totals 9 residues. Trimming shortened V by 11 bases and J by 7 bases, and 6 bases separated the two germline ends. The CDR3 loop reads CASGQPQHF. The CDR3 region has the DNA TGTGCCTCAGGCCAGCCCCAGCATTTT.

This clonotype showed up just a few times. The chain has TRBV19 and TRBJ1-1; maybe TRBD1 (5 bases). This CDR3 has 16 residues. Germline CDR1 LNHDA, CDR2 SQIVND (reference sequence). V was pared by 11 bases and J by 1 base, with 23 bases between. CDR3 bases: TGTGCCTTCGAATGGGGACCCGGGCGGGCGAACACTGAAGCTTTCTTT. Protein sequence: CAFEWGPGRANTEAFF.

This rearrangement joins TRBV13 to TRBJ2-3; D call uncertain. V lost 0 bases and J 3 bases, leaving 7 bases between the germline ends. CDR1 and CDR2 (germline): PRHDT, FYEKMQ (reference sequence). This CDR3 is 14 amino acids long. CDR3 residues: CASSLGLVTDTQYF. CDR3 nucleotide sequence: TGTGCCAGCAGCTTAGGCCTGGTTACAGATACGCAGTATTTT. The full variable domain, rest sourced from reference TRBV13 and TRBJ2-3, is AAGVIQSPRHLIKEKRETATLKCYPIPRHDTVYWYQQGPGQDPQFLISFYEKMQSDKGSIPDRFSAQQFSDYHSELNMSSLELGDSALYFCASSLGLVTDTQYFGPGTRLTVL.